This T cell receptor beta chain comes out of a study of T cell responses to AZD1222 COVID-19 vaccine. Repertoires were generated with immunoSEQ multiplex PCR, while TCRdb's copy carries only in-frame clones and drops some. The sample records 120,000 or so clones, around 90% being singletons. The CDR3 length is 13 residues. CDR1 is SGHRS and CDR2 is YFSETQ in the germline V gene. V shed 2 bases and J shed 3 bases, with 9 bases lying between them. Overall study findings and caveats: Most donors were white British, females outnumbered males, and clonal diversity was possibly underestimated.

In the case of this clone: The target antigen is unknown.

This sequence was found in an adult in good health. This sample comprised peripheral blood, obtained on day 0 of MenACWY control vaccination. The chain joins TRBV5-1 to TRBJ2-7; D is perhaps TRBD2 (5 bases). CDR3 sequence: CASSFEEGYEQYV. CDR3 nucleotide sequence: TGCGCCAGCAGCTTTGAAGAGGGCTACGAGCAGTACGTC.